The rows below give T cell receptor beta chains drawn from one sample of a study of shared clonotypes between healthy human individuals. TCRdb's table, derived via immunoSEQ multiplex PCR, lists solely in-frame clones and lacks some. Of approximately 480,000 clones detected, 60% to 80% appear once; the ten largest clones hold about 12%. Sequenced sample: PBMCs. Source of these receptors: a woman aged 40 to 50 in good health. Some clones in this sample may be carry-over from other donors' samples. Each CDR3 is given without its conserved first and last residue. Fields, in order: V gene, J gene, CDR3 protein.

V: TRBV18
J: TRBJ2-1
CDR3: ASSPLRDEQF

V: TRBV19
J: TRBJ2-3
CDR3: ASRTGTTTDTQY

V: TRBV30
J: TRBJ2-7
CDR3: AWSVGALYEQY

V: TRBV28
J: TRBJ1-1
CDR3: ASSGSETHINWAF

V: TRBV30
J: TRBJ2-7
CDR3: AWSGGGNEQY

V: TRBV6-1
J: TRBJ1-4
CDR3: ASSGDRVAGEKLF

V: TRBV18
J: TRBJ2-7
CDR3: ASSPPQTGPYEQY

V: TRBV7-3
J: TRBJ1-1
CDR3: ASSPRGTRGSEAF

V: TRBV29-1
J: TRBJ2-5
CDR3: SAGPQETQY

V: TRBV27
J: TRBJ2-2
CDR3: ASPGRARTGELF

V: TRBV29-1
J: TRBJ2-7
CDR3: SVLRSYEQY

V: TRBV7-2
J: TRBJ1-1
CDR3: ASSGQGDTEAF

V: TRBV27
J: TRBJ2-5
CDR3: ASSLHRGTYQETQY

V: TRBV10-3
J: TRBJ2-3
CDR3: AISGPQTGTDTQY

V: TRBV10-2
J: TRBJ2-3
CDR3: ASRAGNRPLLIEPVTQY

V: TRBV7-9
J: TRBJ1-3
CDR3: ASTKGGAFGQSGNTIY